One sample yielded the 18 T cell receptor beta chains listed below, sequenced in a study of cytomegalovirus exposure and HLA in healthy donors. This PCR relied on a set of 60 Vbeta primers and 13 Jbeta primers. Assay used: immunoSEQ multiplex PCR; TCRdb lists only in-frame clones, some missing. The data contain about 200,000 clones, around 75% of them singletons. What was sequenced was PBMCs. Source of these receptors: a woman in her 50s in good health and CMV-seronegative.

The chain uses TRBV28 and TRBJ2-1; D unresolved. Germline CDR1 reads MDHEN; CDR2 reads SYDVKM. Trimming cost V 6 bases and J 3 bases, with 21 bases left between them. This CDR3 has 17 amino acids. The chain's CDR3 is CASSSPGAPRSYNEQFF. The DNA for the CDR3 is TGTGCCAGCAGCTCCCCCGGAGCCCCCCGGAGCTACAATGAGCAGTTCTTC.

The chain links TRBV19 to TRBJ2-7, with 12 bases identical to TRBD1. V was clipped by 1 base and J by 5 bases; unmatched bases: 3. CDR1 is LNHDA, CDR2 SQIVND, per germline (reference sequence). This CDR3 is built from 15 residues. The CDR3 region has the DNA TGTGCCAGTAGTATAGGGGACAGGGGGCGGAACGAGCAGTACTTC. It is translated as CASSIGDRGRNEQYF.

V gene TRBV28 combines with J gene TRBJ1-4; the match to TRBD1 covers 7 bases. CDR3 length equals 14 residues. V lost 2 bases, J lost 7 bases, and 4 bases stayed unmatched. Germline V gives CDR1 MDHEN, CDR2 SYDVKM. CDR3 region: CASSLDRVIEKLFF. CDR3 coding DNA: TGTGCCAGCAGTTTAGACAGGGTTATTGAAAAACTGTTTTTT.

The chain employs TRBV19 and TRBJ2-2; 9 bases match TRBD2. Germline V lookup: CDR1 LNHDA, CDR2 SQIVND (reference sequence). The CDR3 is made up of 14 amino acids. Germline trimming cut 10 bases from V and 1 base from J; bases unmatched to any gene: 4. CDR3 coding DNA: TGTGCCACTAGGACTAGCGTGAACACCGGGGAGCTGTTTTTT. Translating gives CATRTSVNTGELFF.

The rearrangement joins TRBV9 to TRBJ1-2; 7 bases map to TRBD1. The CDR3 contains 15 residues. The trim removed 0 bases at V and 6 bases at J, leaving 8 bases unmatched. Germline V gene data show CDR1 as SGDLS and CDR2 as YYNGEE. The CDR3 nucleotides are TGTGCCAGCAGCGTAGGATTTGGGCAGGGGGATGGCTACACCTTC. Translation gives CASSVGFGQGDGYTF.

The V gene is TRBV6-1, the J gene TRBJ2-3; D possibly corresponds to TRBD2 (5 bases). Trimming shortened V by 2 bases and J by 8 bases, and 17 bases separated the two germline ends. This CDR3 is 15 amino acids long. Germline V CDR1 and CDR2: MNHNS, SASEGT. In DNA form, the CDR3 reads TGTGCCAGCAGTGAACGGGGAGACTCCCGAGGTACGCAGTATTTT. Amino acid sequence: CASSERGDSRGTQYF.

The genes are TRBV6-4 and TRBJ2-1; TRBD2 aligns across 10 bases. V shed 2 bases, J shed 7 bases, and the junction held 8 bases outside the gene matches. Germline loops: CDR1 MRHNA, CDR2 SNTAGT. CDR3 size: 16 residues. CDR3 loop: CASSDQAGGPSNEQFF. CDR3 coding DNA: TGTGCCAGCAGTGACCAAGCGGGAGGGCCCTCAAATGAGCAGTTCTTC.

The J gene is TRBJ2-1, the V gene TRBV7-6; the D gene is possibly TRBD1 (6 bases). The germline V gene has CDR1 SGHVS and CDR2 FNYEAQ. V lost 0 bases, J lost 11 bases, and 20 bases lay in between. The CDR3 extends over 16 amino acids. Here the CDR3 reads CASSLATGQHSTKQFF. The CDR3, as DNA: TGTGCCAGCAGCTTAGCGACGGGACAACATTCAACGAAGCAGTTCTTC.

Comment on this clone: Other nucleotide sequences in the sample specify the same CDR3. The chain couples TRBV7-9 to TRBJ2-7; TRBD2 aligns across 7 bases. V gave up 4 bases and J gave up 3 bases; unmatched junction bases: 9. Germline V lookup: CDR1 SEHNR, CDR2 FQNEAQ (reference sequence). The length of the CDR3 is 15 residues. The CDR3 nucleotides are TGTGCCAGCAGCTCTCGGGACTACCGGATCTACGAGCAGTACTTC. Residues: CASSSRDYRIYEQYF.

CDR3 sequence reads: CASSLGQGGYEQYF. CDR3 coding DNA: TGTGCCAGCAGCCTCGGACAGGGTGGGTACGAGCAGTACTTC. The chain is built from TRBV7-6 and TRBJ2-7, with TRBD1 matching over 8 bases. After removal of 5 bases from V and 4 bases from J, the junction contained 7 bases not matched to a gene. Per the germline V gene, CDR1 is SGHVS and CDR2 is FNYEAQ. The CDR3 sequence is 14 residues long. The full variable domain, its missing parts supplied by reference TRBV7-6 and TRBJ2-7, is GAGVSQSPRYKVTKRGQDVALRCDPISGHVSLYWYRQALGQGPEFLTYFNYEAQQDKSGLPNDRFSAERPEGSISTLTIQRTEQRDSAMYRCASSLGQGGYEQYFGPGTRLTVT.

With regard to this clone: Mismatch with germline at one junction end may stem from a read error. This sequence joins TRBV7-9 and TRBJ1-4, with a possible D match to TRBD1 (5 bases). The CDR3 length is 14 residues. The germline V gene has CDR1 SEHNR and CDR2 FQNEAQ (reference sequence). CDR3 in DNA: TGTTCCAGCAGCTCCCCGACAGCTCCGGAAAAACTGTTTTTT. Its translation: CSSSSPTAPEKLFF.

The chain combines TRBV2 with TRBJ2-5, with D possibly being TRBD2 (6 bases). Trimming shortened V by 8 bases and J by 3 bases, and 7 bases separated the two germline ends. The CDR3 extends over 11 amino acids. From germline, CDR1 is SNHLY and CDR2 FYNNEI. The CDR3 nucleotides are TGTGCCAGCCGGGGGAAAGAGACCCAGTACTTC. Encoded protein: CASRGKETQYF.

This chain links TRBV27 with TRBJ1-4; the D gene is possibly TRBD1 (5 bases). V dropped 4 bases and J dropped 7 bases, with 13 bases sitting between them. CDR3 size: 14 residues. Germline CDR1 and CDR2: MNHEY and SMNVEV (reference sequence). The CDR3 loop reads CASSSMGGTEKLFF. The CDR3 DNA reads TGTGCCAGCAGTTCGATGGGGGGAACTGAAAAACTGTTTTTT.

In DNA form, the CDR3 reads TGCAGCGTTGTTCGGGGCTCCTACGAGCAGTACTTC. Its protein product is CSVVRGSYEQYF. This chain connects TRBV29-1 to TRBJ2-7; the D gene is possibly TRBD2 (5 bases). CDR3 length equals 12 residues. Per germline, CDR1 SQVTM and CDR2 ANQGSEA. Trimming removed 4 bases at V and 0 bases at J, with 7 bases between.

The V call is TRBV7-8, the J call TRBJ1-2; TRBD1 matches 9 bases. Losses at the gene ends were 0 bases for V and 7 bases for J; bases not matched to a gene: 9. Germline loops: CDR1 SGHVS, CDR2 FQNEAQ. The CDR3 contains 16 residues. CDR3 nucleotide sequence: TGTGCCAGCAGCTTAGCTCCCGGGACAGGGATAAGTGGCTACACCTTC. Its translation: CASSLAPGTGISGYTF.

The gene calls are TRBV28 and TRBJ1-1, with D perhaps TRBD1 (6 bases). The CDR3 is 18 residues long. The V end was cut by 4 bases, the J end by 4 bases, with 25 bases between. Germline V gene data show CDR1 as MDHEN and CDR2 as SYDVKM. Written as DNA, the CDR3 is TGTGCCAGCAGTTCAATGGGTCGATTTGGGGGCAGATCCACTGAAGCTTTCTTT. Translation: CASSSMGRFGGRSTEAFF.

The rearrangement uses TRBV27 and TRBJ1-1, with D possibly being TRBD1 (5 bases). The CDR3 is 16 residues long. Trimming pared 5 bases from V and 0 bases from J, leaving 16 bases between. Germline V gene lookup returns CDR1 MNHEY and CDR2 SMNVEV (reference sequence). The CDR3 DNA follows: TGTGCCAGCAGTCCGCCCCGGGGGGGATTGAACACTGAAGCTTTCTTT. Its protein is CASSPPRGGLNTEAFF.

This rearrangement joins TRBV25-1 to TRBJ1-1; 8 positions match TRBD1. The CDR3 extends over 17 amino acids. Germline trimming cut 3 bases from V and 1 base from J; bases unmatched to any gene: 10. From germline, CDR1 is MGHDK and CDR2 SYGVNS. The CDR3 bases are TGTGCCAGCAGTGACCAGGGGGGGACAGGTCCGAACACTGAAGCTTTCTTT. As protein: CASSDQGGTGPNTEAFF.